This is a list of T cell receptor beta chains from one sample in a study of technical replicates of blood from several donors. Assay: immunoSEQ multiplex PCR; the TCRdb copy retains only in-frame clones and omits some. The sample contains 53,000 or so clones, about 94% of which appear only once. The sample consisted of PBMCs. Every receptor here comes from a human donor in good health. Some clones in this sample may be carry-over from other donors' samples. The CDR3 runs from the conserved cysteine through the conserved F or W. A D gene is named only where the DNA matches it firmly.

j_call v_call d_call cdr3_length cdr3_aa cdr3_nt
TRBJ2-7 TRBV18 TRBD2 13 CASSPSGGYEQYF TGTGCCAGCTCACCGTCGGGGGGATACGAGCAGTACTTC
TRBJ2-3 TRBV7-9 TRBD2 17 CASSSPELAGGTDTQYF TGTGCCAGCAGCTCCCCAGAGCTAGCGGGAGGAACAGATACGCAGTATTTT
TRBJ2-2 TRBV10-3 TRBD2 16 CAISARTSGGSGELFF TGTGCCATCAGTGCCAGGACTAGCGGGGGGTCCGGGGAGCTGTTTTTT
TRBJ2-7 TRBV27 - 13 CASSFGPRYEQYF TGTGCCAGCAGTTTTGGGCCCCGGTACGAGCAGTACTTC
TRBJ1-5 TRBV19 - 16 CASALGGSYSNQPQHF TGTGCCAGTGCCCTGGGGGGGAGCTATAGCAATCAGCCCCAGCATTTT
TRBJ2-7 TRBV27 TRBD2 15 CASSLTSGLAYEQYF TGTGCCAGCAGTTTGACTAGCGGGCTCGCCTACGAGCAGTACTTC
TRBJ1-2 TRBV6-5 TRBD1 14 CASSDRGLGYGYTF TGTGCCAGCTCGGACAGGGGACTTGGCTATGGCTACACCTTC
TRBJ1-5 TRBV9 - 13 CASRQDSNQPQHF TGTGCCAGCAGACAGGATAGCAATCAGCCCCAGCATTTT
TRBJ2-6 TRBV30 - 15 CAWSTRQLGANVLTF TGTGCCTGGAGTACCCGACAGTTGGGGGCCAACGTCCTGACTTTC
TRBJ1-6 TRBV9 - 12 CASSTSDSPLHF TGTGCCAGCAGCACTAGCGATTCACCCCTCCACTTT
TRBJ1-1 TRBV4-3 - 13 CATSGDLNTEAFF TGCGCCACCTCTGGTGACTTGAACACTGAAGCTTTCTTT